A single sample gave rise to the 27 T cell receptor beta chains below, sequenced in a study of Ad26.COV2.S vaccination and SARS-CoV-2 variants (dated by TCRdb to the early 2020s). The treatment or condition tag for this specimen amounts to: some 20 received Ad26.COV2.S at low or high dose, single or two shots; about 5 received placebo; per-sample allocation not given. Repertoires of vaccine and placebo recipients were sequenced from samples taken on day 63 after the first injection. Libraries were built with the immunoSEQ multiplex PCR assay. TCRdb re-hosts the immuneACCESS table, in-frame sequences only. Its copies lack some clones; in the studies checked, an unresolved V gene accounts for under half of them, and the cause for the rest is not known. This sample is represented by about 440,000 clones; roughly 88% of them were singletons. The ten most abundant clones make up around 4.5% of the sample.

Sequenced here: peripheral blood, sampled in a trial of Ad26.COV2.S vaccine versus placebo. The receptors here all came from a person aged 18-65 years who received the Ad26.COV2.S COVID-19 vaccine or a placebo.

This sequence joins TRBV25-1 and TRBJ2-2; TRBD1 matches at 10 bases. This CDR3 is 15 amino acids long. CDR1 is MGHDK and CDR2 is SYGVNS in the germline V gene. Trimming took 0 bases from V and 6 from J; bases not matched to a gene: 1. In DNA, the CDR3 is TGTGCCAGCAGTGAATATGGGACAGGGGCCGGGGAGCTGTTTTTT. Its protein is CASSEYGTGAGELFF.

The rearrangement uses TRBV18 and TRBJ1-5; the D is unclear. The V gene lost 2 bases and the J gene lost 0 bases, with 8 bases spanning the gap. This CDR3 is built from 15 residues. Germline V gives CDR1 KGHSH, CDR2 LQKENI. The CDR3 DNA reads TGTGCCAGCTCACCAACGGCAAATAGCAATCAGCCCCAGCATTTT. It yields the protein CASSPTANSNQPQHF.

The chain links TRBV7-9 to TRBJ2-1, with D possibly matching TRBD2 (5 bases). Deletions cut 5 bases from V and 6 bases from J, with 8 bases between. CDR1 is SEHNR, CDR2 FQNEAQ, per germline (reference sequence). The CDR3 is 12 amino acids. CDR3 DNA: TGTGCCAGCAGCGCCACTAGCAATGAGCAGTTCTTC. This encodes CASSATSNEQFF.

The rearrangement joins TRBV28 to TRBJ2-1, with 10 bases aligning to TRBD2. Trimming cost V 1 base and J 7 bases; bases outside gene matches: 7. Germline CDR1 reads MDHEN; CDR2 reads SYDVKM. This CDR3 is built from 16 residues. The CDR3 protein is CASSLSPSGRDNEQFF. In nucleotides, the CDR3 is TGTGCCAGCAGTTTATCCCCTAGCGGGAGAGATAATGAGCAGTTCTTC.

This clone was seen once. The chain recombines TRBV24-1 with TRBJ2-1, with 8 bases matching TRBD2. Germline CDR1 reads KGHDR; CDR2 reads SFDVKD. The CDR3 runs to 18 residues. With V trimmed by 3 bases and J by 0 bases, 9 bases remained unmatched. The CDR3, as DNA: TGTGCCACCAGTGATAGGACTAGCAGAAAGAGCTCCTACAATGAGCAGTTCTTC. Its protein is CATSDRTSRKSSYNEQFF.

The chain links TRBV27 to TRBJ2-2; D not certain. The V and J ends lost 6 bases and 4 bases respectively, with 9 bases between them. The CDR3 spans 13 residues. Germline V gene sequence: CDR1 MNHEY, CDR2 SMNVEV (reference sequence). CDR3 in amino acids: CASSSKVTGELFF. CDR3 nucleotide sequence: TGTGCCAGCAGCTCGAAAGTCACCGGGGAGCTGTTTTTT.

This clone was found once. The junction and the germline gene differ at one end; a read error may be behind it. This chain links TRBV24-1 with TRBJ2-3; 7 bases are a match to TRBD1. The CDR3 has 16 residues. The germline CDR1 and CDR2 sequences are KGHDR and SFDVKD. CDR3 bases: TGTGCCACCCGTGACAAAGGGGGCGCGTCCACAGATACGCAGTATTTT. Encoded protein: CATRDKGGASTDTQYF.

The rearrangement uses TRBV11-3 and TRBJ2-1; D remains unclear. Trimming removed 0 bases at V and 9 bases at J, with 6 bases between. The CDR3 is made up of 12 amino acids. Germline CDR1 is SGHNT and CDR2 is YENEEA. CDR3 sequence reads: CASSLEGFEQFF. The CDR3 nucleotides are TGTGCCAGCAGCTTAGAAGGGTTTGAGCAGTTCTTC. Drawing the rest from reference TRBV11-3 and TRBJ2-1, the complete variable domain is EAGVVQSPRYKIIEKKQPVAFWCNPISGHNTLYWYLQNLGQGPELLIRYENEEAVDDSQLPKDRFSAERLKGVDSTLKIQPAELGDSAVYLCASSLEGFEQFFGPGTRLTVL.

CDR3 sequence reads: CASRGTGAFPGYTF. CDR3 bases: TGTGCCAGCAGGGGGACAGGGGCATTCCCTGGCTACACCTTC. V usage is TRBV28 and J usage is TRBJ1-2, with 10 bases lining up with TRBD1. Losses at the gene ends were 6 bases for V and 7 bases for J; bases not matched to a gene: 8. Germline loops: CDR1 MDHEN, CDR2 SYDVKM. The CDR3 runs 14 residues.

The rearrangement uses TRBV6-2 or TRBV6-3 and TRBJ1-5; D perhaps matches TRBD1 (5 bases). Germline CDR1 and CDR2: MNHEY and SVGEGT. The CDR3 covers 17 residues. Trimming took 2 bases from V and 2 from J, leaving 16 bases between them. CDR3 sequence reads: CASSYLLGGYGNQPQHF. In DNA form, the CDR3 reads TGTGCCAGCAGTTACCTTCTTGGGGGGTATGGCAATCAGCCCCAGCATTTT.

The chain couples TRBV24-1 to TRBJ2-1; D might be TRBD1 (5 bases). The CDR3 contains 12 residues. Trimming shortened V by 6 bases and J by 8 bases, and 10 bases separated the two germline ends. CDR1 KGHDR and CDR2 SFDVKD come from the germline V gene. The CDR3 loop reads CATSIQGYEQFF. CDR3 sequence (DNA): TGTGCCACCAGTATCCAGGGCTATGAGCAGTTCTTC.

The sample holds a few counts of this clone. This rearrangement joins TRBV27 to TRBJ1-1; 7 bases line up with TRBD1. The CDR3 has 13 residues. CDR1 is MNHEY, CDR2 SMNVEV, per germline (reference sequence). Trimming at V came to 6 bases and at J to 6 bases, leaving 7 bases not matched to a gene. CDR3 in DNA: TGTGCCAGCAGCTTACAGGGGACCGCTGAAGCTTTCTTT. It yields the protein CASSLQGTAEAFF.

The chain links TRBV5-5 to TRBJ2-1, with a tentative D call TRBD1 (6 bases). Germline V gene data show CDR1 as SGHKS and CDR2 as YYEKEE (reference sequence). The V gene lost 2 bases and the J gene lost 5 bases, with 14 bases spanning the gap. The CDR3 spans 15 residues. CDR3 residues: CASSFKTGRNNEQFF. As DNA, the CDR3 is TGTGCCAGCAGCTTCAAGACAGGTCGGAACAATGAGCAGTTCTTC. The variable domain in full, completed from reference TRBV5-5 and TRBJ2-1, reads DAGVTQSPTHLIKTRGQQVTLRCSPISGHKSVSWYQQVLGQGPQFIFQYYEKEERGRGNFPDRFSARQFPNYSSELNVNALLLGDSALYLCASSFKTGRNNEQFFGPGTRLTVL.

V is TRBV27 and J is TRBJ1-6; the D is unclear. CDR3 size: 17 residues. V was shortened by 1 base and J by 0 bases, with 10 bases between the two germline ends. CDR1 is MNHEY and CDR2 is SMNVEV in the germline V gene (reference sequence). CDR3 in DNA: TGTGCCAGCAGTTTATATTACGGTAGCTCCTATAATTCACCCCTCCACTTT. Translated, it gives CASSLYYGSSYNSPLHF.

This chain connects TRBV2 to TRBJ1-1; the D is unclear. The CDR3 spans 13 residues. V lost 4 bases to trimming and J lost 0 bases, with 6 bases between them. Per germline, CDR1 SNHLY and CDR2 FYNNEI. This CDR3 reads CASSVVVNTEAFF. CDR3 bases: TGTGCCAGCAGTGTAGTGGTGAACACTGAAGCTTTCTTT.

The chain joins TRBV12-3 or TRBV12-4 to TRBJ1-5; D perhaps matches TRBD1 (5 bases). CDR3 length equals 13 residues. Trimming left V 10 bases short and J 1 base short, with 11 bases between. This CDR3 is CATRQGSNQPQHF. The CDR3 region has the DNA TGTGCCACCCGGCAGGGCAGCAATCAGCCCCAGCATTTT.

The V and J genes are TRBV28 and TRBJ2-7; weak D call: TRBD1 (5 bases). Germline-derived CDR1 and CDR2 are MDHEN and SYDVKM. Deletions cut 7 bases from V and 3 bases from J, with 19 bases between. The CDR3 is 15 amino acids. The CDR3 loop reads CASIPWGRNNYEQYF. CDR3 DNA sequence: TGTGCCAGCATCCCGTGGGGCAGAAATAACTACGAGCAGTACTTC.

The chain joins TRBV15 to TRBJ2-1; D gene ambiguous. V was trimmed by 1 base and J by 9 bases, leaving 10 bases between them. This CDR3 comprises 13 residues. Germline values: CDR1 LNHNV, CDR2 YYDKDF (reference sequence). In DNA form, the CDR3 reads TGTGCCACCAGCAGAGCTTGGGGTAGTGAGCAGTTCTTC. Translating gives CATSRAWGSEQFF.

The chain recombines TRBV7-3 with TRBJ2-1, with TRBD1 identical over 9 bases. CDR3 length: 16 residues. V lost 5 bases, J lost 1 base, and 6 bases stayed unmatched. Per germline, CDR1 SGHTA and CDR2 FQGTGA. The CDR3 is CASSIGTGSSYNEQFF. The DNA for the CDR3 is TGTGCCAGCAGCATCGGGACAGGGTCTTCCTACAATGAGCAGTTCTTC.

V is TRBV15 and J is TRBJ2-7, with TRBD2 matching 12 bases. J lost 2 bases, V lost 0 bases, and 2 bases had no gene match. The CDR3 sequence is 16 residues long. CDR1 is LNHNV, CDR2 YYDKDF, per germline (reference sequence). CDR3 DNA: TGTGCCACCAGCAGAGATCCTAGCGGGAGGGCCTACGAGCAGTACTTC. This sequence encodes CATSRDPSGRAYEQYF.

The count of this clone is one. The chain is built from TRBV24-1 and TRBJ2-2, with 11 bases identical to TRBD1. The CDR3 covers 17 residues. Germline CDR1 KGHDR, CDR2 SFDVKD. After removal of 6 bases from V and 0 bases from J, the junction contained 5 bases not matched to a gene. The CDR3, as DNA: TGTGCCACCAGTTCCCCGGGACAGGGGGCGAACACCGGGGAGCTGTTTTTT. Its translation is CATSSPGQGANTGELFF.

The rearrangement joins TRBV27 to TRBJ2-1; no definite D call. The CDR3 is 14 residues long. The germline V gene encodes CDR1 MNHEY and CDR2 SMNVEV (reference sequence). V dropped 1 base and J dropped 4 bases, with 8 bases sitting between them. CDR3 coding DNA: TGTGCCAGCAGTTTATTGGGAACTTACAATGAGCAGTTCTTC. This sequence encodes CASSLLGTYNEQFF.

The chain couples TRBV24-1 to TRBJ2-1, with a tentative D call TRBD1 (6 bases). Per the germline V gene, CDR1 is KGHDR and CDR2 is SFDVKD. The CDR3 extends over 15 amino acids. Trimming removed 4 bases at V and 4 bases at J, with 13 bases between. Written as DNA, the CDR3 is TGTGCCACCAGTGAGAGGGGGACCAGGTACAATGAGCAGTTCTTC. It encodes CATSERGTRYNEQFF.

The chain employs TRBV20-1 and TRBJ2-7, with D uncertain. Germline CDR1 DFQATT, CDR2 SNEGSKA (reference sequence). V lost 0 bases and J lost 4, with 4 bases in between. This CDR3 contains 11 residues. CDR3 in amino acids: CSARERYEQYF. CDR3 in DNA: TGCAGTGCTAGAGAACGGTACGAGCAGTACTTC.

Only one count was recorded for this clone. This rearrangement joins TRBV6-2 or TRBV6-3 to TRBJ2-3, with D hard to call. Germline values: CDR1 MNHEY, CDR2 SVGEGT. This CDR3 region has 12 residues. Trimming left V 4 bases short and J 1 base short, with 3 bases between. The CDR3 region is CASSWRTDTQYF. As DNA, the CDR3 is TGTGCCAGCAGTTGGCGCACAGATACGCAGTATTTT.

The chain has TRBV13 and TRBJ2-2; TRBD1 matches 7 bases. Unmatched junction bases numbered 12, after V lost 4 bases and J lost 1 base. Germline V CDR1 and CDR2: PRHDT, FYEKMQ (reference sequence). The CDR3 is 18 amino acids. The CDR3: CASSSEPTGEGNTGELFF. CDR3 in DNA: TGTGCCAGCAGCTCCGAGCCCACAGGGGAAGGGAACACCGGGGAGCTGTTTTTT.

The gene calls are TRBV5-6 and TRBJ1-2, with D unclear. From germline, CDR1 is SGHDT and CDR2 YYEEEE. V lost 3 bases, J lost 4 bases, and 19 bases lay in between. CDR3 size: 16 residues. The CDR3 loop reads CASSSGGRSIPYGYTF. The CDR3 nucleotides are TGTGCCAGCAGCTCGGGAGGGCGATCCATCCCCTATGGCTACACCTTC.